What follows is one T cell receptor (beta chain) and its context. The V and J ends lost 6 bases and 0 bases respectively, with 7 bases between them. This CDR3 is 13 amino acids long. CDR1 is KGHDR, CDR2 SFDVKD, per germline. These data originate in a study of T-cell memory formation after mild COVID-19. TCRdb reanalysed the 5' RACE reads using MiXCR and keeps one entry per CDR3 protein. The repertoire holds a few hundred thousand distinct CDR3 sequences, with around 20% as singletons. V is TRBV24-1 and J is TRBJ2-5; D remains ambiguous. This clonotype was sampled from a man aged 18 to 30 who had mild COVID-19 (a few samples of this study predate the infection). Cell type and time point are not known. The sample comprised PBMCs or a T cell subset sorted from them (not recorded which). CDR3 in DNA: TGTGCCACCAGTCGCGCAGACCAAGAGACCCAGTACTTC. It is translated as CATSRADQETQYF.